A selection of T cell receptor beta chains follows, all from one sample in a study of radiation and T cells in renal cell carcinoma. The table came from immunoSEQ multiplex PCR; TCRdb's copy has only in-frame clones and leaves some out. This sample yields around 94,000 clones, of which around 88% are seen a single time; roughly 8% belongs to the top ten. The sample was blood, taken from a patient whose treatment included radiotherapy and nephrectomy. These receptors came from a man aged 45-65 years with renal cell carcinoma. Both conserved end residues are part of each CDR3. D genes are given only for firm matches. Clone size is shown for a subset of rows, as once, few, many or a class of expanded clone.

CDR3 length	D gene	J gene	V gene	clone size	CDR3 protein	CDR3 DNA
15	-	TRBJ2-1	TRBV19	-	CASSIVGYSYNEQFF	TGTGCCAGTAGTATAGTCGGCTACTCCTACAATGAGCAGTTCTTC
15	-	TRBJ2-3	TRBV7-8	-	CASSPSRISTDTQYF	TGTGCCAGCAGCCCCTCGCGGATTAGCACAGATACGCAGTATTTT
14	TRBD1	TRBJ2-1	TRBV2	-	CASRPGQGDNEQFF	TGTGCCAGCAGGCCGGGACAGGGGGACAATGAGCAGTTCTTC
14	-	TRBJ1-1	TRBV18	-	CASSPPGGASEAFF	TGTGCCAGCTCACCGCCGGGAGGGGCCTCTGAAGCTTTCTTT
13	-	TRBJ2-7	TRBV5-4	-	CASRLWGRYEQYF	TGTGCCAGCCGGCTTTGGGGCCGCTACGAGCAGTACTTC
16	-	TRBJ2-7	TRBV4-1	-	CASSQESRGVTYEQYF	TGCGCCAGCAGCCAAGAAAGCAGGGGGGTTACCTACGAGCAGTACTTC
14	-	TRBJ2-7	TRBV29-1	-	CSGAVSGKPYEQYF	TGCAGCGGTGCGGTGTCAGGGAAGCCCTACGAGCAGTACTTC
14	-	TRBJ1-1	TRBV4-2	few	CASSQPNLDNEAFF	TGTGCCAGCAGCCAACCCAACCTAGACAATGAAGCTTTCTTT
15	-	TRBJ2-3	TRBV7-3	once	CASSLYGGEEDTQYF	TGTGCCAGCAGCTTATATGGGGGTGAGGAAGATACGCAGTATTTT
15	-	TRBJ1-2	TRBV5-1	-	CASSLFRDTNYGYTF	TGCGCCAGCAGCTTGTTTCGAGACACTAACTATGGCTACACCTTC
14	-	TRBJ1-5	TRBV7-8	-	CASSLDPGHQPQHF	TGTGCCAGCAGCTTAGACCCGGGACATCAGCCCCAGCATTTT
18	TRBD2	TRBJ2-5	TRBV15	-	CATSNKGGLAGGLETQYF	TGTGCCACCAGCAATAAAGGGGGACTAGCGGGAGGGTTGGAGACCCAGTACTTC
16	-	TRBJ2-7	TRBV7-9	-	CASSTRDNPGAYEQYF	TGTGCCAGCAGCACACGGGACAACCCCGGAGCCTACGAGCAGTACTTC
15	-	TRBJ2-1	TRBV27	-	CASSLSGDWNNEQFF	TGTGCCAGCAGTTTATCGGGGGACTGGAACAATGAGCAGTTCTTC
12	-	TRBJ2-7	TRBV5-1	few	CASSFQGAEQYF	TGCGCCAGCAGCTTCCAGGGAGCCGAGCAGTACTTC
15	-	TRBJ2-1	TRBV30	-	CAWSESAGGDNEQFF	TGTGCCTGGAGTGAATCGGCCGGCGGTGACAATGAGCAGTTCTTC
15	-	TRBJ2-2	TRBV10-1	-	CASSGFSDYTGELFF	TGCGCCAGCAGTGGGTTTAGCGATTACACCGGGGAGCTGTTTTTT
15	-	TRBJ1-5	TRBV5-1	-	CASSLGAEENQPQHF	TGCGCCAGCAGCTTGGGAGCAGAGGAAAATCAGCCCCAGCATTTT
15	TRBD1	TRBJ2-7	TRBV5-4	-	CASSRDSPTTYEQYF	TGTGCCAGCAGCCGGGACAGCCCAACTACCTACGAGCAGTACTTC
16	TRBD2	TRBJ2-5	TRBV5-1	once	CASSLLRAGGQETQYF	TGCGCCAGCAGCTTGTTGAGAGCGGGAGGGCAAGAGACCCAGTACTTC
15	-	TRBJ1-1	TRBV7-9	-	CASSEGGSPNTEAFF	TGTGCCAGCAGCGAAGGCGGGTCCCCGAACACTGAAGCTTTCTTT
14	-	TRBJ1-2	TRBV19	once	CASISEGVGYGYTF	TGTGCCAGTATAAGCGAGGGGGTTGGCTATGGCTACACCTTC
17	TRBD1	TRBJ2-4	TRBV5-1	once	CASSLGQGYFAKNIQYF	TGCGCCAGCAGCTTGGGACAGGGGTATTTTGCCAAAAACATTCAGTACTTC
15	TRBD1	TRBJ2-1	TRBV5-1	-	CASSPDRGDYNEQFF	TGCGCCAGCAGCCCGGACAGGGGGGATTACAATGAGCAGTTCTTC
12	-	TRBJ2-2	TRBV9	-	CASSVLGGELFF	TGTGCCAGCAGCGTATTGGGCGGGGAGCTGTTTTTT
15	TRBD2	TRBJ2-3	TRBV7-3	-	CASSSRGVGTDTQYF	TGTGCCAGCAGCTCACGGGGGGTTGGGACAGATACGCAGTATTTT
13	-	TRBJ1-1	TRBV2	-	CASSRDTNTEAFF	TGTGCCAGCAGCCGGGACACGAACACTGAAGCTTTCTTT
17	TRBD1	TRBJ2-1	TRBV10-1	-	CASSESTKGQGGLEQFF	TGCGCCAGCAGTGAGTCGACTAAGGGACAGGGGGGCCTTGAGCAGTTCTTC
18	TRBD1	TRBJ1-6	TRBV6-1	-	CASSENYIQGATNSPLHF	TGTGCCAGCAGTGAAAATTACATTCAGGGGGCAACTAATTCACCCCTCCACTTT
14	TRBD2	TRBJ2-1	TRBV6-6	few	CASSPSGGYNEQFF	TGTGCCAGCAGTCCTAGCGGGGGGTACAATGAGCAGTTCTTC
16	-	TRBJ2-2	TRBV5-1	-	CASSLEGSTNTGELFF	TGCGCCAGCAGCTTGGAAGGCAGTACGAACACCGGGGAGCTGTTTTTT
13	-	TRBJ2-7	TRBV4-2	-	CASSQEGPYEQYF	TGTGCCAGCAGCCAAGAAGGGCCCTACGAGCAGTACTTC
16	-	TRBJ2-5	TRBV18	-	CASSPEEGQGSETQYF	TGTGCCAGCTCACCAGAAGAGGGTCAGGGTTCAGAGACCCAGTACTTC
15	TRBD1	TRBJ2-7	TRBV4-2	-	CASSQEGQGLNEQYF	TGTGCCAGCAGCCAAGAGGGACAGGGCCTTAACGAGCAGTACTTC
14	-	TRBJ1-3	TRBV2	-	CASSEAVSGNTIYF	TGTGCCAGCAGTGAAGCGGTCTCTGGAAACACCATATATTTT
18	-	TRBJ1-5	TRBV19	-	CASSIDLVGQNSNQPQHF	TGTGCCAGTAGTATAGATCTGGTGGGTCAGAATAGCAATCAGCCCCAGCATTTT
17	-	TRBJ2-2	TRBV7-9	-	CASKSQEAGTYTGELFF	TGTGCCAGCAAATCCCAGGAAGCGGGCACATACACCGGGGAGCTGTTTTTT
13	TRBD1	TRBJ1-2	TRBV30	-	CAWTRDRASGYTF	TGTGCCTGGACCCGGGACAGGGCATCTGGCTACACCTTC
14	TRBD1	TRBJ1-5	TRBV2	-	CASSIDRVRQPQHF	TGTGCCAGCAGTATTGACAGGGTTCGACAGCCCCAGCATTTT
12	-	TRBJ1-4	TRBV7-2	-	CASSSTREKLFF	TGTGCCAGCAGTTCCACGCGCGAAAAACTGTTTTTT
14	-	TRBJ2-1	TRBV5-1	-	CASSLGSSYNEQFF	TGCGCCAGCAGCCTGGGAAGCTCCTACAATGAGCAGTTCTTC
14	-	TRBJ1-4	TRBV6-5	-	CASSLQDPNEKLFF	TGTGCCAGCAGTTTACAGGACCCTAATGAAAAACTGTTTTTT
14	-	TRBJ2-5	TRBV7-9	-	CASKVSGSQETQYF	TGTGCCAGCAAGGTTTCGGGCAGCCAAGAGACCCAGTACTTC
15	TRBD1	TRBJ2-2	TRBV5-1	-	CASSPGQIDTGELFF	TGCGCCAGCAGCCCGGGACAGATTGACACCGGGGAGCTGTTTTTT
12	-	TRBJ2-5	TRBV2	-	CASTTDQETQYF	TGTGCCAGCACAACGGATCAAGAGACCCAGTACTTC
15	TRBD1	TRBJ2-5	TRBV7-9	few	CASSLGQGRVETQYF	TGTGCCAGCAGCTTAGGACAGGGGAGAGTAGAGACCCAGTACTTC
15	-	TRBJ2-1	TRBV28	-	CASSEEGRGIYEQFF	TGTGCCAGCAGTGAAGAAGGGAGGGGGATTTATGAGCAGTTCTTC
15	-	TRBJ1-5	TRBV18	-	CASSPEKRGNQPQHF	TGTGCCAGCTCACCTGAAAAAAGGGGCAATCAGCCCCAGCATTTT
15	-	TRBJ1-2	TRBV4-2	-	CASSQEAAINYGYTF	TGTGCCAGCAGCCAAGAGGCAGCTATTAACTATGGCTACACCTTC
16	TRBD1	TRBJ1-3	TRBV19	-	CASRWTGARSGNTIYF	TGTGCCAGTAGATGGACAGGGGCCCGCTCTGGAAACACCATATATTTT